These T cell receptor beta chains were read from a single sample in a study of T cell changes during pregnancy in multiple sclerosis. Libraries were prepared by immunoSEQ multiplex PCR; TCRdb keeps only in-frame clonotypes and omits some of them. This table has roughly 110,000 clones, roughly nine tenths appearing once. The material was peripheral blood, obtained in the third trimester of pregnancy. The receptor set was obtained from a female donor with multiple sclerosis, enrolled in a pregnancy study. The CDR3 runs from the conserved cysteine through the conserved F or W. The D gene is left open where the match is weak. The size of a clone is reported for some rows only, either as once, few or many, or as a class for expanded clones.

abundance	v_gene	d_gene	j_gene	CDR3nt	CDR3aa
few	TRBV30	NA	TRBJ2-7	TGTGCCTGGAGTGTACTGGGGCTGGGCGAGCAGTACTTC	CAWSVLGLGEQYF
NA	TRBV5-6	NA	TRBJ2-4	TGTGCCAGCAGCTTTAGGGAGAGGGTCAAAAACATTCAGTACTTC	CASSFRERVKNIQYF
NA	TRBV6-1	TRBD1	TRBJ1-5	TGTGCCAGCAGCGGACCGACAGGGAATCAGCCCCAGCATTTT	CASSGPTGNQPQHF
NA	TRBV5-1	TRBD1	TRBJ1-1	TGCGCCAGCAGCTACCCCGGACAGGCCCCGGAGTGGGACTTT	CASSYPGQAPEWDF
few	TRBV6-5	TRBD1	TRBJ1-6	TGTGCCAGCAGCCCCCGGGACAGGGGATCACCCCTCCACTTT	CASSPRDRGSPLHF
NA	TRBV28	TRBD1	TRBJ1-2	TGTGCCAGCAGTGGCCCCGGACAGGGCTATGGCTACACCTTC	CASSGPGQGYGYTF
NA	TRBV27	NA	TRBJ1-5	TGTGCCAGCAGTTTAAGCTGGAGCAATCAGCCCCAGCATTTT	CASSLSWSNQPQHF
NA	TRBV4-2	TRBD2	TRBJ2-3	TGTGCCAGCAGCCAAGAGGGAGCGGGGGCCACAGATACGCAGTATTTT	CASSQEGAGATDTQYF
NA	TRBV5-1	NA	TRBJ2-3	TGCGCCAGCAGCTTGGGTAGGGGTGGTACAGATACGCAGTATTTT	CASSLGRGGTDTQYF
few	TRBV19	NA	TRBJ1-1	TGTGCCAGTAGCCGACAGTTTCACACTGAAGCTTTCTTT	CASSRQFHTEAFF
NA	TRBV11-3	NA	TRBJ2-3	TGTGCCAGCAGCACCGGGACACGGCGCACAGATACGCAGTATTTT	CASSTGTRRTDTQYF
NA	TRBV10-3	TRBD2	TRBJ2-1	TGTGCCATCAGAGGCGGGACTGGGAGGGACAATGAGCAGTTCTTC	CAIRGGTGRDNEQFF
NA	TRBV7-8	NA	TRBJ2-2	TGTGCCAGCAGCTTGACTAGTTCTTCCGGGGAGCTGTTTTTT	CASSLTSSSGELFF
NA	TRBV2	TRBD2	TRBJ2-5	TGTGCCAGCAGTCGAGAGGCCCTACTAGCGGGGGAAAGGTACCAAGAGACCCAGTACTTC	CASSREALLAGERYQETQYF
NA	TRBV6-5	TRBD2	TRBJ2-7	TGTGCCAGCAGTTACGCCCCTTCTAGCGGGGGCGAGCAGTACTTC	CASSYAPSSGGEQYF
NA	TRBV5-6	NA	TRBJ2-7	TGTGCCAGCAGCTTAGGGGGTGTCCACGAGCAGTACTTC	CASSLGGVHEQYF
NA	TRBV11-2	TRBD1	TRBJ2-7	TGTGCCAGCAGCTTAAGGGACAGGGAGAACGAGCAGTACTTC	CASSLRDRENEQYF
NA	TRBV7-2	TRBD1	TRBJ1-2	TGTGCCAGCAGCTTTACAGGGGTTGATAACTATGGCTACACCTTC	CASSFTGVDNYGYTF
NA	TRBV6-1	TRBD1	TRBJ2-5	TGTGCCAGCAGTGTGTGGGACAGGATCCAAGAGACCCAGTACTTC	CASSVWDRIQETQYF
NA	TRBV6-5	NA	TRBJ2-2	TGTGCCAGCAGCCTTCTAGGAGGGGAGCTGTTTTTT	CASSLLGGELFF
NA	TRBV5-1	TRBD2	TRBJ2-2	TGCGCCAGCAGCTTACTTGGGACTAGCGGGAGACGGACCGGGGAGCTGTTTTTT	CASSLLGTSGRRTGELFF
NA	TRBV7-6	NA	TRBJ1-5	TGTGCCAGCAGCTTAGGGCAGGGACAATATAGCAATCAGCCCCAGCATTTT	CASSLGQGQYSNQPQHF
NA	TRBV25-1	NA	TRBJ2-1	TGTGCCAGCAGTGAGGGGGCAGAGAATGAGCAGTTCTTC	CASSEGAENEQFF
NA	TRBV11-2	TRBD2	TRBJ2-3	TGTGCCAGCAGCCCTGTTAAACTAGCGGGAGTTTCAGATACGCAGTATTTT	CASSPVKLAGVSDTQYF
few	TRBV5-1	NA	TRBJ1-2	TGCGCCAGCAGCTTCGGGTTCGACCCGGGAAGAGGCTACACCTTC	CASSFGFDPGRGYTF
once	TRBV5-1	NA	TRBJ2-5	TGCGCCAGCAGCTACCAGACTTGGAAAGAGACCCAGTACTTC	CASSYQTWKETQYF
NA	TRBV29-1	TRBD1	TRBJ1-2	TGCAGCGTTGTACAGGGGATTGGGAGCTATGGCTACACCTTC	CSVVQGIGSYGYTF
once	TRBV18	NA	TRBJ2-7	TGTGCCAGCTCACCTGCAGATGTGAGACTAGGCTCCTACGAGCAGTACTTC	CASSPADVRLGSYEQYF
NA	TRBV11-2	TRBD2	TRBJ2-7	TGTGCCAGCAGCTTAGTCAGTCGGGCTAGCGGAGCCTACGAGCAGTACTTC	CASSLVSRASGAYEQYF
NA	TRBV18	TRBD1	TRBJ1-2	TGTGCCAGCTCACCGGGACAGGGATCCCTCTATGGCTACACCTTC	CASSPGQGSLYGYTF
NA	TRBV10-3	TRBD1	TRBJ1-5	TGTGCCATCAGTGAAGGAAACAGGGGTCCTGAGCAGATCAATCAGCCCCAGCATTTT	CAISEGNRGPEQINQPQHF